These T cell receptor beta chains were read from a single sample in a study of blood T cell repertoires in COVID-19. Assay used: immunoSEQ multiplex PCR; TCRdb lists only in-frame clones, some missing. This sample has around 270,000 clones; 84% occur once, and the top ten carry less than 2%. Specimen: peripheral blood. All receptors come from a woman between 40 and 50 years old who had recovered from COVID-19. CDR3s include the opening cysteine and the closing phenylalanine or tryptophan. The order of the fields is J gene, CDR3 length, D gene, V gene, clone size, CDR3 DNA, CDR3 protein. A D gene is named only where the DNA matches it firmly. A row's size may be missing; if present it is once, few, many or a size class.

>TRBJ1-2|15|TRBD1|TRBV24-1|.
TGTGCCACCAGTGACCCGGGACAGCTTAACTATGGCTACACCTTC
CATSDPGQLNYGYTF
>TRBJ2-1|13|.|TRBV7-9|.
TGTGCCAGCAGCTCTTACTCCTACAATGAGCAGTTCTTC
CASSSYSYNEQFF
>TRBJ2-1|13|TRBD1|TRBV6-6|.
TGTGCCAGCAGGACAGGGTATAACAATGAGCAGTTCTTC
CASRTGYNNEQFF
>TRBJ1-5|15|.|TRBV6-5|few
TGTGCCAGCAGTCCCCAGGCGTTTAGCAATCAGCCCCAGCATTTT
CASSPQAFSNQPQHF
>TRBJ2-7|14|.|TRBV6-5|.
TGTGCCAGCAGGGAGAGGTTTAGCTCCTACGAGCAGTACTTC
CASRERFSSYEQYF
>TRBJ1-3|18|.|TRBV10-3|few
TGTGCCATCAGTGAGTCTGGGTTAGGTGGTCTAGGTGGAAACACCATATATTTT
CAISESGLGGLGGNTIYF
>TRBJ2-1|15|TRBD1|TRBV6-5|.
TGTGCCAGCAGTTACCGGGACAGGCCTCACAATGAGCAGTTCTTC
CASSYRDRPHNEQFF
>TRBJ1-1|13|.|TRBV7-9|.
TGTGCCAGCAGTATAGGACTGAAAACTGAAGCTTTCTTT
CASSIGLKTEAFF
>TRBJ1-2|14|TRBD1|TRBV6-5|once
TGTGCCAGCAGACCCGGGACAGTTAACTATGGCTACACCTTC
CASRPGTVNYGYTF
>TRBJ2-6|15|TRBD1|TRBV28|.
TGTGCCAGCAGCACGACAGGGGCTGGGGCCAACGTCCTGACTTTC
CASSTTGAGANVLTF
>TRBJ2-2|17|.|TRBV24-1|.
TGTGCCACCAGTGATTATAAGCCGGGGGCGAACACCGGGGAGCTGTTTTTT
CATSDYKPGANTGELFF
>TRBJ1-2|11|.|TRBV12-3/TRBV12-4|.
TGTGCCGGGGGGGGCAACTATGGCTACACCTTC
CAGGGNYGYTF
>TRBJ2-7|16|.|TRBV4-1|.
TGCGCCAGCAGCCGGTTGATAGGGGCGCCGGGCTACGAGCAGTACTTC
CASSRLIGAPGYEQYF
>TRBJ2-7|12|TRBD1|TRBV28|.
TGTGCCGCAACGGGACAGGGCTTGGAGCAGTACTTC
CAATGQGLEQYF
>TRBJ2-1|15|TRBD2|TRBV9|.
TGTGCCAGCAGCTCTAGCGGGGGCTTAGGCAATGAGCAGTTCTTC
CASSSSGGLGNEQFF
>TRBJ1-2|13|TRBD1|TRBV12-3/TRBV12-4|.
TGTGCCAGCAGTCCCGGACAGGCCTATGGCTACACCTTC
CASSPGQAYGYTF
>TRBJ2-6|16|.|TRBV28|.
TGTGCCAGCAGAGGTTTTCAGGGCTCTGGGGCCAACGTCCTGACTTTC
CASRGFQGSGANVLTF
>TRBJ1-1|12|.|TRBV13|few
TGTGCCAGCAGCCGGAGGAACACTGAAGCTTTCTTT
CASSRRNTEAFF
>TRBJ1-4|15|.|TRBV5-1|.
TGCGCCAGCAGCCCCCGGGACACCTCTAATGAAAAACTGTTTTTT
CASSPRDTSNEKLFF
>TRBJ1-6|15|.|TRBV28|.
TGTGCCAGCAGTTTAGGTGGGACACCTGATTCACCCCTCCACTTT
CASSLGGTPDSPLHF
>TRBJ2-1|12|.|TRBV30|.
TGTGCCTGGAGGGGTGGGGCGAATGAGCAGTTCTTC
CAWRGGANEQFF
>TRBJ1-4|15|.|TRBV27|once
TGTGCCAGCAGTTTGTCGCGAACAACTAATGAAAAACTGTTTTTT
CASSLSRTTNEKLFF
>TRBJ2-7|17|TRBD1|TRBV19|.
TGTGCCAGCCAGTTATCGGGGATTACAGGGGTCTCCTACGAGCAGTACTTC
CASQLSGITGVSYEQYF
>TRBJ2-7|16|.|TRBV5-6|.
TGTGCCAGCAGCTTGGACGGGCGGGGGCTTACCTACGAGCAGTACTTC
CASSLDGRGLTYEQYF
>TRBJ1-5|14|TRBD1|TRBV28|.
TGTGCCAGCACTGAGACAGGGGGGTATCAGCCCCAGCATTTT
CASTETGGYQPQHF
>TRBJ1-1|11|TRBD1|TRBV20-1|.
TGCAGTGCTGGAACGACAGGGTTTAGTTTCTTT
CSAGTTGFSFF
>TRBJ1-3|15|.|TRBV6-5|.
TGTGCCAGCTTGGAGCATCAGGGCGTTGGAAACACCATATATTTT
CASLEHQGVGNTIYF
>TRBJ2-7|15|TRBD1|TRBV4-1|.
TGCGCCAGCAGCGAGACAGGGGGGATCTCCTACGAGCAGTACTTC
CASSETGGISYEQYF
>TRBJ1-1|11|.|TRBV28|.
TGTGCCAGCATGCGGTACACTGAAGCTTTCTTT
CASMRYTEAFF
>TRBJ1-2|13|.|TRBV2|.
TGTGCCAGCAGGGAAAGGAGCAACTATGGCTACACCTTC
CASRERSNYGYTF
>TRBJ1-5|17|.|TRBV7-9|.
TGTGCCAGCAGCTTTTCCCCGGGAACAAACTACCATCAGCCCCAGCATTTT
CASSFSPGTNYHQPQHF
>TRBJ1-6|14|TRBD1|TRBV10-3|once
TGTGCCATCAGTGAGAGACAGGGCAATTCACCCCTCCACTTT
CAISERQGNSPLHF
>TRBJ1-1|15|TRBD1|TRBV7-2|.
TGTGCCAGCAGACGAACGGACAGGGGGTATACTGAAGCTTTCTTT
CASRRTDRGYTEAFF
>TRBJ2-7|13|.|TRBV9|.
TGTGCCAGCGGTCAGCCAGGGAACTACGAGCAGTACTTC
CASGQPGNYEQYF
>TRBJ1-2|15|TRBD1|TRBV25-1|once
TGTGCCAGCAGTGAAGGGACAGGGCTTGACTATGGCTACACCTTC
CASSEGTGLDYGYTF
>TRBJ1-5|16|TRBD1|TRBV19|.
TGTGCCAGTAGCAACCGACAAGGGACAGGGAATCAGCCCCAGCATTTT
CASSNRQGTGNQPQHF
>TRBJ2-7|13|.|TRBV24-1|.
TGTGCCACCAGTGGATCCGGGACCTACGAGCAGTACTTC
CATSGSGTYEQYF
>TRBJ1-4|14|.|TRBV28|.
TGTGCCAGCAGTTTGGCCAGGGTCGGTGAAAAACTGTTTTTT
CASSLARVGEKLFF
>TRBJ1-1|15|.|TRBV6-5|.
TGTGCCAGTAAACCCGGAGGGAGCGGTAACACTGAAGCTTTCTTT
CASKPGGSGNTEAFF
>TRBJ1-4|13|.|TRBV11-2|.
TGTGCCAGCAGCTTAACACCGGGGGAAAAACTGTTTTTT
CASSLTPGEKLFF
>TRBJ1-2|14|TRBD1|TRBV3-1/TRBV3-2|.
TGTGCCAGCAGTGATACCGGGACAGGAAATGGCTACACCTTC
CASSDTGTGNGYTF
>TRBJ1-1|13|.|TRBV12-3/TRBV12-4|once
TGTGCCAGCCGGACACGGAGGGGTACTGAAGCTTTCTTT
CASRTRRGTEAFF
>TRBJ1-1|15|TRBD1|TRBV7-9|.
TGTGCCAGCAGCAGACGGGACAGCCCGAACACTGAAGCTTTCTTT
CASSRRDSPNTEAFF
>TRBJ1-3|16|.|TRBV9|.
TGTGCCAGCAGCGTAGGCGACACCTTCTCTGGAAACACCATATATTTT
CASSVGDTFSGNTIYF
>TRBJ1-2|16|.|TRBV6-1|.
TGTGCCAGCAGTGACACCTCCGGGCAGGGAGGCTATGGCTACACCTTC
CASSDTSGQGGYGYTF
>TRBJ2-7|16|.|TRBV28|many
TGTGCCAGCAGTCCCTACCGAGGGGGGGGCCGGAACGAGCAGTACTTC
CASSPYRGGGRNEQYF